The 16 T cell receptor beta chains below all came from one sample that was sequenced in a study of T cell responses to AZD1222 COVID-19 vaccine. Method: immunoSEQ multiplex PCR; TCRdb's copy keeps in-frame clones and lacks some. The table shows 70,000 or so clones, with around 74% occurring only once. The sequenced sample was peripheral blood, obtained on day 0 of MenACWY control vaccination. The receptors were gathered from an adult in good health.

V is TRBV12-3 or TRBV12-4 and J is TRBJ2-2; tentative D call: TRBD2 (5 bases). V lost 7 bases and J 6 bases, leaving 12 bases between the germline ends. This CDR3 has 13 amino acids. CDR3 protein: CASTPRGPGELFF. The CDR3 coding sequence is TGTGCCAGCACCCCCCGAGGGCCCGGGGAGCTGTTTTTT.

The CDR3 DNA reads as TGTGCCATCAGTAAAACCGGGACAGGGACTCTGGGCTACACCTTC. Translated: CAISKTGTGTLGYTF. The rearrangement joins TRBV10-3 to TRBJ1-2, with 9 bases fitting TRBD1. Germline lookup yields CDR1 ENHRY and CDR2 SYGVKD. The CDR3 consists of 15 residues. The J segment lost 8 bases and the V segment lost 5 bases, leaving 12 bases of the junction unmatched.

The chain carries TRBV28 and TRBJ1-4; D may be TRBD1 (5 bases). Germline V gene sequence: CDR1 MDHEN, CDR2 SYDVKM. V gave up 3 bases and J gave up 7 bases, with 15 bases separating them. The CDR3 is 15 amino acids. CDR3 in DNA: TGTGCCAGCAGTTTTGTGGGACGAGGAATTGAAAAACTGTTTTTT. Amino acid sequence: CASSFVGRGIEKLFF.

This chain links TRBV7-9 with TRBJ1-2, with a tentative D call TRBD1 (5 bases). The CDR3 has 14 residues. Trimming cost V 5 bases and J 8 bases, with 18 bases left between them. The germline gives CDR1 SEHNR, CDR2 FQNEAQ (reference sequence). The CDR3 sequence: CASSQGASSWGYTF. The CDR3 DNA sequence: TGTGCCAGCAGCCAGGGTGCAAGTTCGTGGGGCTACACCTTC.

The genes are TRBV30 and TRBJ1-2; 7 nucleotides match TRBD1. This CDR3 comprises 14 residues. Germline trimming cut 0 bases from V and 3 bases from J; bases unmatched to any gene: 4. Germline CDR1 and CDR2: GTSNPN and SVGIG (reference sequence). The CDR3 DNA follows: TGTGCCTGGAGTGTCCTCGGGACAGACTATGGCTACACCTTC. Its protein product is CAWSVLGTDYGYTF.

The chain links TRBV4-2 to TRBJ2-1; maybe TRBD1 (6 bases). Per germline, CDR1 LGHNA and CDR2 YNFKEQ. This CDR3 is built from 12 residues. With 0 bases removed from V and 11 bases from J, the gap between germline ends came to 8 bases. The CDR3 sequence is CASSQEGTKQFF. The CDR3 nucleotides are TGTGCCAGCAGCCAAGAGGGGACAAAGCAGTTCTTC.

The chain is built from TRBV10-3 and TRBJ1-6; tentative D call: TRBD1 (5 bases). V dropped 2 bases and J dropped 8 bases, with 10 bases sitting between them. The CDR3 has 14 residues. CDR1 is ENHRY and CDR2 is SYGVKD in the germline V gene. Here the CDR3 reads CAISEGAGDSPLHF. CDR3 bases: TGTGCCATCAGTGAGGGGGCCGGGGATTCACCCCTCCACTTT.

In this sample, this clone turned up once. V is TRBV4-3 and J is TRBJ2-7; 8 bases agree with TRBD2. Germline V gene data show CDR1 as LGHNA and CDR2 as YSLEER. The CDR3 is 15 amino acids. V was pared by 4 bases and J by 0 bases, with 5 bases of the junction left unmatched. This chain's CDR3 is CASSRERGNSYEQYF. The CDR3, as DNA: TGCGCCAGCAGCCGGGAGCGGGGGAACTCCTACGAGCAGTACTTC.

CDR3 in DNA: TGTGCCAGCAGTCGGGACATTAACTATGGCTACACCTTC. Its translation: CASSRDINYGYTF. The chain uses TRBV6-5 and TRBJ1-2, with D possibly matching TRBD1 (6 bases). With 5 bases removed from V and 1 base from J, the gap between germline ends came to 8 bases. Germline-derived CDR1 and CDR2 are MNHEY and SVGAGI. The CDR3 contains 13 residues.

This clone came up many times. V usage is TRBV5-6 and J usage is TRBJ2-6; D is uncertain. V lost 3 bases, J lost 0 bases, and 7 bases lay in between. This CDR3 has 15 residues. Germline V lookup: CDR1 SGHDT, CDR2 YYEEEE. CDR3 region: CASSSFGSGANVLTF. CDR3 nucleotides: TGTGCCAGCAGCTCGTTTGGCTCTGGGGCCAACGTCCTGACTTTC. Complete variable domain (other parts from reference TRBV5-6 and TRBJ2-6): DAGVTQSPTHLIKTRGQQVTLRCSPKSGHDTVSWYQQALGQGPQFIFQYYEEEERQRGNFPDRFSGHQFPNYSSELNVNALLLGDSALYLCASSSFGSGANVLTFGAGSRLTVL.

This clone was picked up one time. Here the CDR3 DNA reads TGTGCCAGCAGCTTCAGGAGCTCTGGAAACACCATATATTTT. Translation: CASSFRSSGNTIYF. V is TRBV13 and J is TRBJ1-3; no definite D call. The CDR3 loop spans 14 amino acids. The V gene lost 3 bases and the J gene lost 0 bases, with 6 bases spanning the gap. Germline lookup yields CDR1 PRHDT and CDR2 FYEKMQ (reference sequence).

The chain couples TRBV18 to TRBJ2-2, with D perhaps assigned TRBD1 or TRBD2 (5 bases each). Trimming cost V 3 bases and J 5 bases, with 7 bases left between them. The CDR3 extends over 13 amino acids. Germline CDR1 reads KGHSH; CDR2 reads LQKENI. CDR3 sequence: CASSPWGTGELFF. The CDR3 coding sequence is TGTGCCAGCTCACCTTGGGGGACCGGGGAGCTGTTTTTT.

The chain employs TRBV27 and TRBJ1-5; 8 bases line up with TRBD1. The V and J ends lost 5 bases and 4 bases, in that order; junction bases with no gene match: 7. The CDR3 length is 15 residues. From germline, CDR1 is MNHEY and CDR2 SMNVEV (reference sequence). CDR3 in DNA: TGTGCCAGCAGTCGTCGACAGGGGTTAAATCAGCCCCAGCATTTT. As protein: CASSRRQGLNQPQHF.

The chain is built from TRBV5-1 and TRBJ2-5, with TRBD2 matching over 11 bases. The ends lost 4 bases at V and 1 base at J; junction bases unmatched: 6. There are 16 residues in the CDR3. Germline V gene data show CDR1 as SGHRS and CDR2 as YFSETQ. CDR3 DNA: TGCGCCAGCAGCCGCACTAGCGGGAGTGTCCAAGAGACCCAGTACTTC. This translates into CASSRTSGSVQETQYF.

The chain combines TRBV6-1 with TRBJ1-5; D possibly corresponds to TRBD1 (5 bases). The CDR3 covers 16 residues. Trimming left V 2 bases short and J 2 bases short, with 13 bases between. The germline V gene encodes CDR1 MNHNS and CDR2 SASEGT. The CDR3: CASSETLGPGNQPQHF. CDR3 sequence (DNA): TGTGCCAGCAGTGAAACCTTGGGACCGGGCAATCAGCCCCAGCATTTT.

In its sample, this clone was seen once. This chain uses TRBV12-5 with TRBJ1-2, with 11 positions matching TRBD1. This CDR3 has 17 amino acids. With 3 bases clipped from V and 5 bases from J, the junction kept 11 bases outside the gene matches. The V gene's germline CDR1 is LGHNT and CDR2 FRNRAP. The CDR3 DNA reads as TGTGCTAGTGGTTTCTCACTAACCGGGACAGGGGGGTATGGCTACACCTTC. Translation: CASGFSLTGTGGYGYTF.